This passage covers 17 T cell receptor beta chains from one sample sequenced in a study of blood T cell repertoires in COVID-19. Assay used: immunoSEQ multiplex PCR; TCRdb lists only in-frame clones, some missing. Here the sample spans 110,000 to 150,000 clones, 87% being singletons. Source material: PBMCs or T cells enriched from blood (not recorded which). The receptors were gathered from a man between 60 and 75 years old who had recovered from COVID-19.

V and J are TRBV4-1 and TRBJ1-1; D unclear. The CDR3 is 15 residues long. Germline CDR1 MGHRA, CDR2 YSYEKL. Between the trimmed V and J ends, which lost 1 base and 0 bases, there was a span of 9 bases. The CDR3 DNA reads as TGCGCCAGCAGCCAAGCTAGTGTGGTGAACACTGAAGCTTTCTTT. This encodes CASSQASVVNTEAFF.

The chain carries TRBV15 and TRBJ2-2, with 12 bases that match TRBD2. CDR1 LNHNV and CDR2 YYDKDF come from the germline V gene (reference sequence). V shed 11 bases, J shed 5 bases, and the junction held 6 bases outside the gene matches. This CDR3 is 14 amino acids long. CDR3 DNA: TGTGCCGCGAAACTAGCGGGAGGTACCGGGGAGCTGTTTTTT. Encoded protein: CAAKLAGGTGELFF.

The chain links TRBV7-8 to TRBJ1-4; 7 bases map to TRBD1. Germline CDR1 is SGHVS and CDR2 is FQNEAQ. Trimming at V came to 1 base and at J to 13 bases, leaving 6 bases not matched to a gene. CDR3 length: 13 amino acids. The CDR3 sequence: CASSLGSGGRLFF. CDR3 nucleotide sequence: TGTGCCAGCAGCTTAGGGTCAGGGGGGCGACTGTTTTTT.

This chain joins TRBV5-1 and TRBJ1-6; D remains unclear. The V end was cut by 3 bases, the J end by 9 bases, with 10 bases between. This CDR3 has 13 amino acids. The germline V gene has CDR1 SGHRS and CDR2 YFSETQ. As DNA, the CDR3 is TGCGCCAGCAGCTCGCAAGCAAGTTCACCCCTCCACTTT. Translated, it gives CASSSQASSPLHF.

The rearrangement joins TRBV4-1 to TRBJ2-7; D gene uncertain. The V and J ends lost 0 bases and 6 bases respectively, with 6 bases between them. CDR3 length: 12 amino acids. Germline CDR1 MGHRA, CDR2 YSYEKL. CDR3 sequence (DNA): TGCGCCAGCAGCCAAGACGCTAGCGAGCAGTACTTC. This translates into CASSQDASEQYF.

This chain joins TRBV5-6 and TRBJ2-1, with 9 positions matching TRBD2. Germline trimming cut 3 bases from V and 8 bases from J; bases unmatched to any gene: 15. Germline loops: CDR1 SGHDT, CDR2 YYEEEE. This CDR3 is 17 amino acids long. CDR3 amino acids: CASSWGGGGRALDEQFF. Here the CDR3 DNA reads TGTGCCAGCAGCTGGGGAGGAGGCGGGAGGGCCCTCGATGAGCAGTTCTTC.

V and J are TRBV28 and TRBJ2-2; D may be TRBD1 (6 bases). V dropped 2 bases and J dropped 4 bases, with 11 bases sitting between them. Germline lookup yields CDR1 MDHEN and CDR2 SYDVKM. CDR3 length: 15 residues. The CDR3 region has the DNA TGTGCCAGCAGTTTAGGGCAGGGGAGCACCGGGGAGCTGTTTTTT. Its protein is CASSLGQGSTGELFF.

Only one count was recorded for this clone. The CDR3 is CASKPTGGSLGYTF. CDR3 DNA: TGTGCCAGCAAACCGACAGGGGGCTCGCTTGGCTACACCTTC. This rearrangement joins TRBV6-5 to TRBJ1-2; 10 nucleotides agree with TRBD1. Germline values: CDR1 MNHEY, CDR2 SVGAGI. The CDR3 covers 14 residues. V lost 7 bases to trimming and J lost 7 bases; unmatched junction nucleotides: 9.

CDR3 in DNA: TGTGCCAGCAGCCAAGGAAGCGGGAGTAGGGTGGGCTCGAGCACAGATACGCAGTATTTT. It specifies CASSQGSGSRVGSSTDTQYF. This chain joins TRBV4-2 and TRBJ2-3; TRBD2 matches 8 bases. CDR1 LGHNA and CDR2 YNFKEQ come from the germline V gene. V gave up 1 base and J gave up 0 bases; unmatched junction bases: 15. This CDR3 region has 20 residues.

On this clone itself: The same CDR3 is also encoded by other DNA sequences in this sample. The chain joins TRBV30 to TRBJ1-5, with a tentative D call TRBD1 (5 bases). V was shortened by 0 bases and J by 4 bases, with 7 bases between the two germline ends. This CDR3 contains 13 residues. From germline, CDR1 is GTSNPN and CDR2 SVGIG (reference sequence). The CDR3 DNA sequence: TGTGCCTGGAGTGTCCGGGGGAATCAGCCCCAGCATTTT. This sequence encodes CAWSVRGNQPQHF.

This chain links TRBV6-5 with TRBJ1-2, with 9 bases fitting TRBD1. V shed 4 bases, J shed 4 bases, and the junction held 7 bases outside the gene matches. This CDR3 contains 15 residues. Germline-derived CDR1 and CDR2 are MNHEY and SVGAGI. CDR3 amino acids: CASSLQGATGYGYTF. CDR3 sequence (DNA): TGTGCCAGCAGTTTACAGGGGGCGACTGGCTATGGCTACACCTTC.

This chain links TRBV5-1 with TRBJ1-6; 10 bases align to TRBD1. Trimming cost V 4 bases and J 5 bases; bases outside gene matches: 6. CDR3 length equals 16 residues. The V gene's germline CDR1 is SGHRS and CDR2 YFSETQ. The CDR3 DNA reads TGCGCCAGCAGCACCGGGACAGGGGAGGATAATTCACCCCTCCACTTT. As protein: CASSTGTGEDNSPLHF. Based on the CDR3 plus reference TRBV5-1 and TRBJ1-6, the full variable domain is KAGVTQTPRYLIKTRGQQVTLSCSPISGHRSVSWYQQTPGQGLQFLFEYFSETQRNKGNFPGRFSGRQFSNSRSEMNVSTLELGDSALYLCASSTGTGEDNSPLHFGNGTRLTVT.

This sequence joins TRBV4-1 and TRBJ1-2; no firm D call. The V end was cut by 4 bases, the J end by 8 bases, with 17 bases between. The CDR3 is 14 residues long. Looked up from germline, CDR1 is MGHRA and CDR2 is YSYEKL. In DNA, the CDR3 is TGCGCCAGCAGCCCCGAGCGCCCTGTATTCGGCTACACCTTC. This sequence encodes CASSPERPVFGYTF.

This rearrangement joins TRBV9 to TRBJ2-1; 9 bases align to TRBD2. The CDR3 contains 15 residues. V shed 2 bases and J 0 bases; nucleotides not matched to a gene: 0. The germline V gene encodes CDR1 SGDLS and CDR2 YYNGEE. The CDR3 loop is CASSVSGSSYNEQFF. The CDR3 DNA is TGTGCCAGCAGCGTTAGCGGGAGCTCCTACAATGAGCAGTTCTTC. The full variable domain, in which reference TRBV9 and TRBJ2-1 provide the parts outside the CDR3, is DSGVTQTPKHLITATGQRVTLRCSPRSGDLSVYWYQQSLDQGLQFLIQYYNGEERAKGNILERFSAQQFPDLHSELNLSSLELGDSALYFCASSVSGSSYNEQFFGPGTRLTVL.

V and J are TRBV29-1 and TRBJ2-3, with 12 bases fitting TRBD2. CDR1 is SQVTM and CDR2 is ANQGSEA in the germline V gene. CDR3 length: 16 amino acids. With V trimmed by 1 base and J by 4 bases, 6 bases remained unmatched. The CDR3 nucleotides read TGCAGCGTTGAAGGACTGAGACTAGCGGGAGCAGATACGCAGTATTTT. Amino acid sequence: CSVEGLRLAGADTQYF.

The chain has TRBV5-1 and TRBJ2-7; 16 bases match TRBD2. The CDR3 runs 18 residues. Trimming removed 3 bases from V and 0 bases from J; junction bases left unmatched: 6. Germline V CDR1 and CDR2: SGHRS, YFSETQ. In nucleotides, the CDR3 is TGCGCCAGCAGCTCGGGACTAGCGGGGGGGCCTAGCTCCTACGAGCAGTACTTC. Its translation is CASSSGLAGGPSSYEQYF. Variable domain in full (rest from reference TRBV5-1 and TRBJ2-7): KAGVTQTPRYLIKTRGQQVTLSCSPISGHRSVSWYQQTPGQGLQFLFEYFSETQRNKGNFPGRFSGRQFSNSRSEMNVSTLELGDSALYLCASSSGLAGGPSSYEQYFGPGTRLTVT.

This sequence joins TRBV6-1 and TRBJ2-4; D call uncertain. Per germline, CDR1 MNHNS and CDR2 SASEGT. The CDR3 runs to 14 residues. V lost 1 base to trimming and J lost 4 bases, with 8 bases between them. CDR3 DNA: TGTGCCAGCAGTGAAGGAGGTGGGAAAAACATTCAGTACTTC. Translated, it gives CASSEGGGKNIQYF.